This T cell receptor beta chain was sequenced in a study of T cell repertoires in cytomegalovirus infection. Study-level background: Well-studied HLA-B-restricted CMV epitopes were used in the study alongside recently identified HLA-C-restricted ones. Overall study findings and caveats: Carriers of CMV plus the relevant HLA were identified by cumulative public TCR beta family frequency.

The V segment lost 1 base and the J segment 2 bases; nucleotides outside the gene matches: 11. In germline, CDR1 is DFQATT, CDR2 SNEGSKA (reference sequence). This CDR3 comprises 16 residues. A single record per CDR3 protein comes from TCRdb applying MiXCR to the reads. The sample holds some 320,000 distinct CDR3 sequences; approximately 32% are singletons and the top ten take about 19%. For this clonotype: Its specificity is unknown.

The sequences come from cultured PBMCs, collected from culture after CMV antigen stimulation. This clonotype was obtained from a human donor in good health (CMV status not recorded). Some clones in this sample may be carry-over from other donors' samples. The V gene is TRBV20-1, the J gene TRBJ2-7; TRBD2 matches 7 bases. The CDR3 sequence is CSARASGLVFPYEQYF. The CDR3 DNA sequence: TGCAGTGCTAGAGCATCAGGACTAGTCTTTCCCTACGAGCAGTACTTC.